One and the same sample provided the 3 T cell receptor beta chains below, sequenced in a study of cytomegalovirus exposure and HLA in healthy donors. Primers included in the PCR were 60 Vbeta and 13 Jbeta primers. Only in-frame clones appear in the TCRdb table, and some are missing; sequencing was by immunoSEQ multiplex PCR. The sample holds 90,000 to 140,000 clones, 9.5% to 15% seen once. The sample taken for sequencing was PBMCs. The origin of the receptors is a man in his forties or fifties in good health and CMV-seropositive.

The CDR3 loop reads CASSPDRKETQYF. The CDR3 nucleotides are TGTGCCAGCAGTCCGGACAGGAAAGAGACCCAGTACTTC. This rearrangement joins TRBV6-5 to TRBJ2-5; TRBD1 aligns across 7 bases. Germline V gene sequence: CDR1 MNHEY, CDR2 SVGAGI. The CDR3 contains 13 residues. The ends lost 5 bases at V and 3 bases at J; junction bases unmatched: 3.

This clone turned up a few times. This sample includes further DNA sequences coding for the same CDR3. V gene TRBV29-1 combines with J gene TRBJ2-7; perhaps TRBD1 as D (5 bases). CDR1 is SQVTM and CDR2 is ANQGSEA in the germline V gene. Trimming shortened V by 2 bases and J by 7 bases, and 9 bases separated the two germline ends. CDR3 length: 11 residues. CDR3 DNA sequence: TGCAGCGTTGAATTAGGGGAAGAGCAGTACTTC. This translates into CSVELGEEQYF.

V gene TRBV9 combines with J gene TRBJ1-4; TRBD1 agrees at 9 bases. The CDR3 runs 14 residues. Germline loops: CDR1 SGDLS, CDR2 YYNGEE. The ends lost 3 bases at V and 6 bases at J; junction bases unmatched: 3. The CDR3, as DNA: TGTGCCAGCAGCGAGGGACAGGGCTATGAAAAACTGTTTTTT. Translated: CASSEGQGYEKLFF.